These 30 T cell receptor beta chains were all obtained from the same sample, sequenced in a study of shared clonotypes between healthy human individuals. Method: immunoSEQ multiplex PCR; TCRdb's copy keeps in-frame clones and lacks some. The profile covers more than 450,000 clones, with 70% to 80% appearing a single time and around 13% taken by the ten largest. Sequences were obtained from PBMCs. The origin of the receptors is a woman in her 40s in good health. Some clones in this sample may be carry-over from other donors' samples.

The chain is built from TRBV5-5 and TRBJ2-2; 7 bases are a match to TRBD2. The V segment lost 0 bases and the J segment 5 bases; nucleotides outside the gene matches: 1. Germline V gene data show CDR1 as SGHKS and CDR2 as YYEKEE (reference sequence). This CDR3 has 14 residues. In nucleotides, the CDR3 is TGTGCCAGCAGCTTGGACGGGAGGACCGGGGAGCTGTTTTTT. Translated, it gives CASSLDGRTGELFF.

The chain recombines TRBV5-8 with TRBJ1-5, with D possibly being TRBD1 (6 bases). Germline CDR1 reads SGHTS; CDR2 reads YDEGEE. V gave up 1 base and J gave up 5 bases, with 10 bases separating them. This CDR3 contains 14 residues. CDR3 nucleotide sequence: TGTGCCAGCAGCTTGAGGGGGGGCGATCAGCCCCAGCATTTT. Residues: CASSLRGGDQPQHF. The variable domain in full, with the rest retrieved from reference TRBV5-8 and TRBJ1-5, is EAGVTQSPTHLIKTRGQQATLRCSPISGHTSVYWYQQALGLGLQFLLWYDEGEERNRGNFPPRFSGRQFPNYSSELNVNALELEDSALYLCASSLRGGDQPQHFGDGTRLSIL.

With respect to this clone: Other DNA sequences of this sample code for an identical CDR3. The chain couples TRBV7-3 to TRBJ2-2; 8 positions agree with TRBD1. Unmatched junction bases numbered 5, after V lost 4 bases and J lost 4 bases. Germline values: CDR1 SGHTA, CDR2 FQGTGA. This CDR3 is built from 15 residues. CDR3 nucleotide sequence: TGTGCCAGCAGCTCGGACAGGGTTGGCACCGGGGAGCTGTTTTTT. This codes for CASSSDRVGTGELFF.

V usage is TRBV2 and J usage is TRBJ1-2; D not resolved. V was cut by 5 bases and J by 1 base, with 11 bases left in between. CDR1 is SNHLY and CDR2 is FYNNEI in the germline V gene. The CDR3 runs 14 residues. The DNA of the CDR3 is TGTGCCAGCAGTTCGTTGGCGGTTAACTATGGCTACACCTTC. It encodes CASSSLAVNYGYTF.

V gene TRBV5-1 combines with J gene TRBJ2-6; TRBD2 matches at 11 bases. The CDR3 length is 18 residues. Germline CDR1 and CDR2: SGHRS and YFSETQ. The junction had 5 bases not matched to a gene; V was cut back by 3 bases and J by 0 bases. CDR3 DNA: TGCGCCAGCAGCTCGGGACTAGCGGTTGGCTCTGGGGCCAACGTCCTGACTTTC. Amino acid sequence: CASSSGLAVGSGANVLTF.

The CDR3 region has the DNA TGCGCCAGCAGCCAAGAGGGACTAGCGGGAACCGACAATGAGCAGTTCTTC. It encodes CASSQEGLAGTDNEQFF. V and J are TRBV4-3 and TRBJ2-1, with TRBD2 identical over 13 bases. The ends lost 0 bases at V and 5 bases at J; junction bases unmatched: 4. The CDR3 has 17 amino acids. Germline CDR1 LGHNA, CDR2 YSLEER.

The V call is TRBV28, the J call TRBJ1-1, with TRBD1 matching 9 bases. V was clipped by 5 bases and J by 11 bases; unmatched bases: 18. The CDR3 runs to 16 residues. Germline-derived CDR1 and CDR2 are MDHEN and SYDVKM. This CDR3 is CASSPGGTGTSKSAFF. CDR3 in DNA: TGTGCCAGCAGTCCCGGGGGGACAGGGACCTCTAAAAGTGCTTTCTTT.

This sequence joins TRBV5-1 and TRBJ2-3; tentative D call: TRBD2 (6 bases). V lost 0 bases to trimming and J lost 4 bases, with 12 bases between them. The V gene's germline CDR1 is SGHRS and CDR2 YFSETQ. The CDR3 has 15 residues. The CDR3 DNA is TGCGCCAGCAGCTTGGCGGGGGTGAATTCAGATACGCAGTATTTT. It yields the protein CASSLAGVNSDTQYF.

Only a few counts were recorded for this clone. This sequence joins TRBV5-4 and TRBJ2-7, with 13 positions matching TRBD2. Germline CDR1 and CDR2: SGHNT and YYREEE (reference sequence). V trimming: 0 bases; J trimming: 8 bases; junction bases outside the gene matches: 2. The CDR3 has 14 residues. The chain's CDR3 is CASSLVGLAGQQYF. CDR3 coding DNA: TGTGCCAGCAGCTTGGTGGGACTAGCGGGACAGCAGTACTTC. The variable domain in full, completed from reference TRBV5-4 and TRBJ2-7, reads ETGVTQSPTHLIKTRGQQVTLRCSSQSGHNTVSWYQQALGQGPQFIFQYYREEENGRGNFPPRFSGLQFPNYSSELNVNALELDDSALYLCASSLVGLAGQQYFGPGTRLTVT.

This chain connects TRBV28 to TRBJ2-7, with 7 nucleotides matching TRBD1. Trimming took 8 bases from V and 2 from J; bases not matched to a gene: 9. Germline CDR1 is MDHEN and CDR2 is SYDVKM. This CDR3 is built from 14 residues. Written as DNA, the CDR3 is TGTGCCAGCGGACTCGACAGGGCCCCCTACGAGCAGTACTTC. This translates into CASGLDRAPYEQYF.

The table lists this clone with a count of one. The CDR3 here is CASSLIRQGAGELFF. CDR3 in DNA: TGTGCCAGCAGTTTAATCCGACAGGGGGCCGGGGAGCTGTTTTTT. J is TRBJ2-2 and V is TRBV28; 9 bases map to TRBD1. The junction had 4 bases not matched to a gene; V was cut back by 2 bases and J by 6 bases. The length of the CDR3 is 15 residues. Germline CDR1 is MDHEN and CDR2 is SYDVKM.

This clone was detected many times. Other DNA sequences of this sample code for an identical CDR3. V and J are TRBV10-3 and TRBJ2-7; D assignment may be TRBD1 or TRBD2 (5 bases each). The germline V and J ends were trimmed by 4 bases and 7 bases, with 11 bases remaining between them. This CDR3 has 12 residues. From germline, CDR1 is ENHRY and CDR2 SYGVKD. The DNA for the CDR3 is TGTGCCATCAGTGCCCAGGGCGGGGAGCAGTACTTC. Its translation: CAISAQGGEQYF.

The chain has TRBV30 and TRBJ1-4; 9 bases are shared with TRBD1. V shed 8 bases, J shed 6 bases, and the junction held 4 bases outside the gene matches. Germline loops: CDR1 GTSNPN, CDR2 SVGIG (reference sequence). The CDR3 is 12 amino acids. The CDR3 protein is CAQTGGDEKLFF. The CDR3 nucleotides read TGTGCCCAGACAGGGGGTGATGAAAAACTGTTTTTT.

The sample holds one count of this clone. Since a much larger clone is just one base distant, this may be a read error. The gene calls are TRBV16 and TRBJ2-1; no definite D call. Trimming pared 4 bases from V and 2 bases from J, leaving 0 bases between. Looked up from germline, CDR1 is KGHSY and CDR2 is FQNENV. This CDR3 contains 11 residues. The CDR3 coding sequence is TGTGCCAGCAGCCCCTACAATGAGCAGTTCTTC. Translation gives CASSPYNEQFF.

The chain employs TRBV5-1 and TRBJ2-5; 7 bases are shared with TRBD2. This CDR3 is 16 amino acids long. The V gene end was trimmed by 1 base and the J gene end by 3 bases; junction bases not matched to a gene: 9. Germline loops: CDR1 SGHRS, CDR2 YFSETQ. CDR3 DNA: TGCGCCAGCAGCTTGATGGGACTACCCGGGGAAGAGACCCAGTACTTC. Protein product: CASSLMGLPGEETQYF.

The CDR3 region is CASSLNRSDEGHYEQYF. The CDR3 bases are TGTGCCAGCAGCTTAAATCGGTCCGATGAGGGTCACTACGAGCAGTACTTC. The gene calls are TRBV7-3 and TRBJ2-7, with a possible D match to TRBD2 (5 bases). This CDR3 has 17 residues. CDR1 is SGHTA and CDR2 is FQGTGA in the germline V gene. Trimming stripped 1 base from V and 3 bases from J, with 19 bases between.

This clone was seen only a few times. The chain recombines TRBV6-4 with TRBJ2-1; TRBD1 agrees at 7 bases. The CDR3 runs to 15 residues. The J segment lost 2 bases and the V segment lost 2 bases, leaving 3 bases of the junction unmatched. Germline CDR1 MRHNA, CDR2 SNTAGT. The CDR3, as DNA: TGTGCCAGCAGTGACACAGGGGATACCTACAATGAGCAGTTCTTC. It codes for CASSDTGDTYNEQFF.

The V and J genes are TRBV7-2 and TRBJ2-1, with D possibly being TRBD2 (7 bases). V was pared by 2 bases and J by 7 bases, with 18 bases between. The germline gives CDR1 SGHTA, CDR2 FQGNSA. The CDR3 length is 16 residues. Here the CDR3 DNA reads TGTGCCAGCAGCTTAAATGGGGGGGCGCTGGGGAATGAGCAGTTCTTC. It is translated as CASSLNGGALGNEQFF. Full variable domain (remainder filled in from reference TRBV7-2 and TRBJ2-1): GAGVSQSPSNKVTEKGKDVELRCDPISGHTALYWYRQSLGQGLEFLIYFQGNSAPDKSGLPSDRFSAERTGGSVSTLTIQRTQQEDSAVYLCASSLNGGALGNEQFFGPGTRLTVL.

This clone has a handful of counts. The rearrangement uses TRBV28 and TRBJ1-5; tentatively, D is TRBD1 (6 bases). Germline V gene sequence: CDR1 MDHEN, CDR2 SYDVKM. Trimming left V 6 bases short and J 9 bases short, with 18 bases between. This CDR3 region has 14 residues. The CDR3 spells CASRTGTIPLPQHF. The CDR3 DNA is TGTGCCAGCAGGACCGGGACAATCCCGCTGCCCCAGCATTTT.

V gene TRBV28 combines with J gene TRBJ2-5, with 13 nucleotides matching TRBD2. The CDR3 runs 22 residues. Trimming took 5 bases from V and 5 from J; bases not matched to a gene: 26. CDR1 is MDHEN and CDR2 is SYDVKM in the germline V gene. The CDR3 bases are TGTGCCAGCAGTCGAAGCCTCGGGACACAGCGACTAGCGGGAGGCGTTTGGGAGACCCAGTACTTC. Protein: CASSRSLGTQRLAGGVWETQYF.

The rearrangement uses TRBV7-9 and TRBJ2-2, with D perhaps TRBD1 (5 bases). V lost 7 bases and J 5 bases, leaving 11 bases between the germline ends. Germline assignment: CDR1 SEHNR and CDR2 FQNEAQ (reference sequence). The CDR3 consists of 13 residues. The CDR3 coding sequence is TGTGCCAGCACCCCTAGGGGTACCGGGGAGCTGTTTTTT. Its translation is CASTPRGTGELFF.

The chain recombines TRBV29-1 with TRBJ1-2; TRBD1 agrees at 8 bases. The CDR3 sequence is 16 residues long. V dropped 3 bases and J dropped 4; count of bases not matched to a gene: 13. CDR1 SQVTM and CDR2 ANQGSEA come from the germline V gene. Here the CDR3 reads CSVEAPGQATFYGYTF. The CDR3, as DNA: TGCAGCGTTGAGGCTCCGGGACAGGCGACATTCTATGGCTACACCTTC.

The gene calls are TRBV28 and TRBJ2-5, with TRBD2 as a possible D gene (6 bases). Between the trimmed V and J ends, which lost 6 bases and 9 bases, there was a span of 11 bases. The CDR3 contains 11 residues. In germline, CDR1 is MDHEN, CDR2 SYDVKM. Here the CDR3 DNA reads TGTGCCAGCAGCCTTGGGGGGTCCCAGTACTTC. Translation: CASSLGGSQYF.

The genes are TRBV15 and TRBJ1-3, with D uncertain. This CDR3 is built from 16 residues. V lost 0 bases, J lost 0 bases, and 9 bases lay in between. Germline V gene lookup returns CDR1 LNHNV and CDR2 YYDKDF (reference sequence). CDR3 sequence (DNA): TGTGCCACCAGCAGAGATAAGAAGAGCTCTGGAAACACCATATATTTT. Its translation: CATSRDKKSSGNTIYF.

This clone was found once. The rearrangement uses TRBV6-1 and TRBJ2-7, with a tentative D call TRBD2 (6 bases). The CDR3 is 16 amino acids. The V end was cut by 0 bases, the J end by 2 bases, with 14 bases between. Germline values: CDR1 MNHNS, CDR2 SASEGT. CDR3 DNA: TGTGCCAGCAGTGAAGCCCGGGACTCCCTCACCTACGAGCAGTACTTC. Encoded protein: CASSEARDSLTYEQYF.

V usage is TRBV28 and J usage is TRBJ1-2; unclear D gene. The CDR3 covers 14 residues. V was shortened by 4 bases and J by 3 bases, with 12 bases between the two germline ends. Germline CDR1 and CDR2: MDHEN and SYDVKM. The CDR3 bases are TGTGCCAGCAGTTACCCCGGAGGGTACTATGGCTACACCTTC. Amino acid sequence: CASSYPGGYYGYTF.

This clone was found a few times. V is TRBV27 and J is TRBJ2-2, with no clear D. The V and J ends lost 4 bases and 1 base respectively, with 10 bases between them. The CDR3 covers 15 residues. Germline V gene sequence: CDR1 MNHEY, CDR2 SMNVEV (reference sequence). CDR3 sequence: CASSSPWGNTGELFF. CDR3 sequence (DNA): TGTGCCAGCAGTTCCCCTTGGGGGAACACCGGGGAGCTGTTTTTT.

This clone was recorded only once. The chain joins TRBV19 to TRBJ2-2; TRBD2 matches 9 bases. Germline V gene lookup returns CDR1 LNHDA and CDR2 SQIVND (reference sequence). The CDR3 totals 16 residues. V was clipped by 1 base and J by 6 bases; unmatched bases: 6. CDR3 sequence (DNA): TGTGCCAGTAGTATAGTTGGCGGGAGGGGTTCCGGGGAGCTGTTTTTT. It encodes CASSIVGGRGSGELFF.

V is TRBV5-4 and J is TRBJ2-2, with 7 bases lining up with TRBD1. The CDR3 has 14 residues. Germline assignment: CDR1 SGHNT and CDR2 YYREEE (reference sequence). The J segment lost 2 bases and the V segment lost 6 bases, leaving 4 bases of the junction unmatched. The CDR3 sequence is CASTRQGNTGELFF. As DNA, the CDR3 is TGTGCCAGCACCCGACAGGGAAACACCGGGGAGCTGTTTTTT.

CDR3 residues: CASSLESRNTEAFF. In DNA form, the CDR3 reads TGTGCCAGCAGCTTAGAAAGTCGGAACACTGAAGCTTTCTTT. The V and J genes are TRBV7-9 and TRBJ1-1; no reliable D call. Germline V CDR1 and CDR2: SEHNR, FQNEAQ (reference sequence). The CDR3 consists of 14 residues. V was shortened by 1 base and J by 1 base, with 7 bases between the two germline ends.